This TCR beta chain was found in a study of T cell repertoires in cytomegalovirus infection. This clonotype was recorded many times. Its specificity is not known. MiXCR, applied by TCRdb to the reads, yields one record per CDR3 protein. The sample records around 130,000 distinct CDR3 sequences, 8% to 9% being singletons. Study results and limitations: Individuals carrying CMV plus the relevant HLA were identified by cumulative frequency of public TCR beta families.

Trimming cost V 0 bases and J 2 bases, with 9 bases left between them. The CDR3 spans 15 residues. Per the germline V gene, CDR1 is LNHDA and CDR2 is SQIVND (reference sequence). Sequenced material: PBMCs. The chain is built from TRBV19 and TRBJ2-3; weak D call: TRBD1 (6 bases). This clonotype was sampled from a human donor in good health (CMV status not recorded). Some clones in this sample may be carry-over from other donors' samples. In DNA form, the CDR3 reads TGTGCCAGTAGTATAGACAGGGGAGTCACAGATACGCAGTATTTT. Translating gives CASSIDRGVTDTQYF.